This record looks at one T cell receptor (beta chain) sequence and its context. This clone's antigen is unknown. Base qualities are not recorded, but no much larger clone differs from it by a single base. CDR1 SGHTA and CDR2 FQGNSA were looked up in the germline V gene. Compared with germline, V lacks 5 bases and J lacks 3 bases; bases without a gene match: 5. The CDR3 starts with the cysteine, ends with the phenylalanine, and has 15 residues. This entry keeps only the CDR3 DNA: 45 bases, framed from base 1. The sample belongs to a study of blood T cell repertoires in COVID-19 (dated by TCRdb to 2019 to 2021). A note on the overall study: Samples covering the acute and convalescent phases of COVID-19 were provided by collaborators in the United States, Italy and Spain. The prospective study material was composed of cDNA or gDNA derived from T cells, B-cell-depleted T cells, or PBMCs. Subjects who had been exposed to COVID-19, were actively infected with it, or had recovered from it provided the deeply sampled blood TCRbeta repertoires that made up the dataset. The repertoires were made available in a free public database intended to serve as a resource for research on the immune response to SARS-CoV-2. Samples were obtained from the ongoing ImmuneRACE study (first 160 participants) and from about 1,300 subjects provided by 6 global collaborators. Sample metadata almost always included a de-identified subject ID, COVID-19 status, age in years and sex. Where HLA class I and class II types were available, the types were taken from metadata supplied by the sample provider, not from assay-based typing.

The immunoSEQ Assay, a bias-controlled multiplex PCR, was used to amplify TCRbeta CDR3 regions from genomic DNA. Per the authors' processing: The number of nucleated cells in each sample was estimated from the amplification of reference gene primers within the assay. Sequence reads were collapsed and filtered to measure the absolute abundance of every unique TCRbeta CDR3 rearrangement. For each sample, productive Simpson clonality was calculated as the square root of Simpson's diversity index over productive rearrangements. What TCRdb holds here is the immuneACCESS table cut down to in-frame rearrangements. Part of the clones is not present; checked against another copy, under half of the missing clones reflect an unresolved V gene, and the others are unexplained. The V and J calls and the clone size are those of that table, but D and trimming were determined from the DNA. The sample data list hundreds of thousands of clones, and around 89% of these were observed just once. The top ten hold 1% to 1.5% of the sample.

Study-wide findings and limitations: How much clinical and demographic metadata was included differed by source and by participant, and the metadata was provided uncurated.

Whole blood was collected in K2EDTA tubes by collaborating institutions according to the institutions' own protocols. For TCRbeta analysis, collaborators shipped samples as frozen whole blood, isolated PBMCs, or DNA extracted from either of those sample types. The chain uses TRBV7-2 and TRBJ1-4; 8 bases in the middle match TRBD1. Sequenced material: peripheral blood. The TCR originated in a man aged 35 to 55 with acute or convalescent COVID-19. Here is the DNA: TGTGCCAGCAGCCATAGGGACAGGCCTAATGAAAAACTGTTTTTT. It specifies CASSHRDRPNEKLFF.